This TCR beta chain was recovered during a study of blood T cells in healthy people across ages. Total RNA extracted from each sample amounted to at least 6 micrograms. Next came a second PCR, run for about 6 to 11 cycles, which used a sample-barcoded 5' primer along with a J-beta primer mix. MiXCR, applied by TCRdb to the 5' RACE reads, yields one record per CDR3 protein. The data contain 1,100,000 or so distinct CDR3 sequences, under 55% of them singletons. V lost 3 bases and J 11 bases, leaving 16 bases between the germline ends. Germline CDR1 is SSHAT and CDR2 is FNYEAQ (reference sequence). The CDR3 totals 13 residues.

The J gene is TRBJ2-5, the V gene TRBV7-7; tentative D call: TRBD2 (5 bases). The source is an older woman in good health. Material: blood. CDR3: CASSLFSDGEQYF. The DNA of the CDR3 is TGTGCCAGCAGCTTGTTCTCCGATGGGGAGCAGTACTTC.